The rows below give T cell receptor beta chains drawn from one sample of a study of OX40 agonist ivuxolimab in advanced cancers. Assay used: immunoSEQ multiplex PCR; TCRdb lists only in-frame clones, some missing. Seen here are tens of thousands of clones, under 95% observed once, and the top ten hold 0.81%. This specimen consisted of CD4+ or CD8+ T cells sorted from blood, obtained in a trial of the OX40 agonist ivuxolimab. The receptor set was obtained from an adult with an advanced solid tumor such as melanoma, head and neck, liver or kidney cancer. Both conserved end residues are part of each CDR3. A D gene is named only where the DNA matches it firmly. Some rows mark clone size as missing; the rest say once, few, many or name a class of expanded clone.

TGTGCCATCAGTGTCTCCGGGACAGGGGAGGAAAAACTGTTTTTT,CAISVSGTGEEKLFF,.,TRBJ1-4,TRBD1,TRBV10-3
TGTGCCAGCACCCAACTAACGACCGAAGCTTTCTTT,CASTQLTTEAFF,.,TRBJ1-1,.,TRBV7-9
TGCGCCAGCAGCCAAGATGGGGGGTCTGGAAACACCATATATTTT,CASSQDGGSGNTIYF,.,TRBJ1-3,.,TRBV4-1
TGTGCTAGCAGCTTAGGGTATGATTGGGCAGGGAGCAATGAGCAGTTCTTC,CASSLGYDWAGSNEQFF,once,TRBJ2-1,.,TRBV7-7
TGTGCCAGCAGCGGTATTGTTAGCGGGACGCAGTACTTC,CASSGIVSGTQYF,.,TRBJ2-7,TRBD2,TRBV9
TGCGCCAGCAGCTTGGGGGTTCTAGGGAATGGCTACACCTTC,CASSLGVLGNGYTF,.,TRBJ1-2,.,TRBV5-1
TGTGCCAGCAGCTACATAGCGGGAGGCACAGATACGCAGTATTTT,CASSYIAGGTDTQYF,.,TRBJ2-3,TRBD2,TRBV7-3
TGTGCCAGCAGCCCCCGGGCAGGAGGCGGCTATGGCTACACCTTC,CASSPRAGGGYGYTF,.,TRBJ1-2,.,TRBV7-6
TGTGCCAGTAGTACCAGGGTGAACACTGAAGCTTTCTTT,CASSTRVNTEAFF,.,TRBJ1-1,.,TRBV19
TGTGCCAGCAGTTTTCAGTCAGGGGCTTTAAGTCAGCCCCAGCATTTT,CASSFQSGALSQPQHF,.,TRBJ1-5,.,TRBV28
TGTGCCAGCAGCTGGAGGACAGGGCCCTATGGCTACACCTTC,CASSWRTGPYGYTF,.,TRBJ1-2,TRBD1,TRBV5-8
TGTGCCAGCGCGGTTAGCGGGAACTGGAATGAGCAGTTCTTC,CASAVSGNWNEQFF,.,TRBJ2-1,TRBD2,TRBV6-5
TGTGCCAGCAGTCCTTCGGGGGCGGGCACTGAAGCTTTCTTT,CASSPSGAGTEAFF,.,TRBJ1-1,.,TRBV6-1
TGTGCCAGCAAGAAAGGGGGAGAGACCCAGTACTTC,CASKKGGETQYF,.,TRBJ2-5,.,TRBV6-4
TGCGCCAGCAGCGAACAGACAGGGGCTGGTAGCACCATATATTTT,CASSEQTGAGSTIYF,.,TRBJ1-3,TRBD1,TRBV5-1
TGCGCCAGCAGCCAAGATCCGGGACTAAACTATGGCTACACCTTC,CASSQDPGLNYGYTF,.,TRBJ1-2,.,TRBV4-3
TGTGCCAGTAGTGTTAGCGTCCTGGACAATGAGCAGTTCTTC,CASSVSVLDNEQFF,.,TRBJ2-1,.,TRBV19
TGTGCCAGCTCATCCTCCTGGGACTCCTACGAGCAGTACTTC,CASSSSWDSYEQYF,few,TRBJ2-7,.,TRBV18
TGTGCCAGCAGTTTATCGGCAGGGGGGATTGAAAAACTGTTTTTT,CASSLSAGGIEKLFF,.,TRBJ1-4,TRBD1,TRBV27
TGTGCCAGCAGCCCGTGGTCACTAGCGGGAGGCGACGAGCAGTACTTC,CASSPWSLAGGDEQYF,.,TRBJ2-7,TRBD2,TRBV7-6
TGTGCCAGCAGGGCAGCCGGGACAGGGAGAAGAGAGCAGTACTTC,CASRAAGTGRREQYF,.,TRBJ2-7,TRBD1,TRBV11-3
TGTGCCAGCAGCTTAGGGGCGACAGGGGATGATGAGCAGTTCTTC,CASSLGATGDDEQFF,.,TRBJ2-1,TRBD1,TRBV11-3
TGTGCCAGCTCACCAGGGGGCAATGACTCACCCCTCCACTTT,CASSPGGNDSPLHF,.,TRBJ1-6,.,TRBV18
TGTGCCAGCAGTTTAGAATCCCCGGGGAACTATGGCTACACCTTC,CASSLESPGNYGYTF,.,TRBJ1-2,.,TRBV28
TGTGCCAGCAGCTTAACGATAGGGACAGGGCCCTACAATGAGCAGTTCTTC,CASSLTIGTGPYNEQFF,.,TRBJ2-1,TRBD1,TRBV11-3
TGTGCCAGCAGCCCGGACAGTAATCAGCCCCAGCATTTT,CASSPDSNQPQHF,.,TRBJ1-5,.,TRBV5-4
TGTGCCAGCAGCCCCCGGGACAGCAATCAGCCCCAGCATTTT,CASSPRDSNQPQHF,.,TRBJ1-5,.,TRBV7-6
TGTGCCTGGAGTCCTAGCGGGAGGCATTACAATGAGCAGTTCTTC,CAWSPSGRHYNEQFF,.,TRBJ2-1,TRBD2,TRBV30
TGTGCCCAGAAACTTAGGGGGCCAGGCGAGCAGTACTTC,CAQKLRGPGEQYF,.,TRBJ2-7,TRBD1,TRBV30
TGTGCCAGCAGCTTACAATACACTGAAGCTTTCTTT,CASSLQYTEAFF,.,TRBJ1-1,.,TRBV7-2
TGCAGCGTTTCCAGTACAGATACGCAGTATTTT,CSVSSTDTQYF,once,TRBJ2-3,.,TRBV29-1
TGTGCCAGCAGCTCACTAGCGGGAGGAGCAGATACGCAGTATTTT,CASSSLAGGADTQYF,.,TRBJ2-3,TRBD2,TRBV5-6